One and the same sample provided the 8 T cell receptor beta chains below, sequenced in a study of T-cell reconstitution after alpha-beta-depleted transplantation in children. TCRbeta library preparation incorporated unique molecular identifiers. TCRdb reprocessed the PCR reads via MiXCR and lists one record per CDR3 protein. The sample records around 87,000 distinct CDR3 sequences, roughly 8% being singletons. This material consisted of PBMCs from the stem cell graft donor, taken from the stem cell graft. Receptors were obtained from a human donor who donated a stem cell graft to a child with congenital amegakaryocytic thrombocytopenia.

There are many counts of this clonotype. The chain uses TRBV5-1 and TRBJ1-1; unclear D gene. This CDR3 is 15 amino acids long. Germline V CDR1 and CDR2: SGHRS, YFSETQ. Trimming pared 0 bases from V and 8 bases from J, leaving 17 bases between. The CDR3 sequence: CASSLALDLGEEAFF. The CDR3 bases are TGCGCCAGCAGCTTGGCCTTGGACCTCGGGGAAGAAGCTTTCTTT.

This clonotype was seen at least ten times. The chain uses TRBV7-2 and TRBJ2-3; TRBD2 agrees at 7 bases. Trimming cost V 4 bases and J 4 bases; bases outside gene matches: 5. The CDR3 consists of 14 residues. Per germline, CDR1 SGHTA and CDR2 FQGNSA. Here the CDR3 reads CASSSSAGADTQYF. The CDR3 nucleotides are TGTGCCAGCAGCTCCTCTGCGGGGGCAGATACGCAGTATTTT. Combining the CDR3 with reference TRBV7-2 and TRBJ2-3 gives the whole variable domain GAGVSQSPSNKVTEKGKDVELRCDPISGHTALYWYRQSLGQGLEFLIYFQGNSAPDKSGLPSDRFSAERTGGSVSTLTIQRTQQEDSAVYLCASSSSAGADTQYFGPGTRLTVL.

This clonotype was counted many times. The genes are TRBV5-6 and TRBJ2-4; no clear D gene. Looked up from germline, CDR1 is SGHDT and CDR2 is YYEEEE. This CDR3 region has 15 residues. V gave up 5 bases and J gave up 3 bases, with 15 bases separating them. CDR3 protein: CASSDMGKGKNIQYF. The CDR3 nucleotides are TGTGCCAGCAGTGATATGGGCAAGGGCAAAAACATTCAGTACTTC.

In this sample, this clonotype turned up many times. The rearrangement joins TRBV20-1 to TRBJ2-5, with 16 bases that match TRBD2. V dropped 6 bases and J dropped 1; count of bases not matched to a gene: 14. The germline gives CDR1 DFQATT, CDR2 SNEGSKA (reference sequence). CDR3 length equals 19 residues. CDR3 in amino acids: CSAKRLGTSGGAFQETQYF. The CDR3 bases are TGCAGTGCCAAGCGCCTTGGGACTAGCGGGGGGGCCTTCCAAGAGACCCAGTACTTC.

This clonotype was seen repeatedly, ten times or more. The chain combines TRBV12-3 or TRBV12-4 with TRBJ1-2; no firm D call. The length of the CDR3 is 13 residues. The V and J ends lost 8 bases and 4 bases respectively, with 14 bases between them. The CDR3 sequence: CASEGVLGYGYTF. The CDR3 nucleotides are TGTGCCAGCGAAGGAGTTTTGGGCTATGGCTACACCTTC.

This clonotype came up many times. CDR3 loop: CASSFSSEETQYF. In DNA form, the CDR3 reads TGTGCCAGCAGCTTTAGCAGCGAAGAGACCCAGTACTTC. The V call is TRBV11-3, the J call TRBJ2-5; D remains ambiguous. Trimming cost V 3 bases and J 3 bases, with 8 bases left between them. This CDR3 has 13 amino acids. The germline CDR1 and CDR2 sequences are SGHNT and YENEEA.

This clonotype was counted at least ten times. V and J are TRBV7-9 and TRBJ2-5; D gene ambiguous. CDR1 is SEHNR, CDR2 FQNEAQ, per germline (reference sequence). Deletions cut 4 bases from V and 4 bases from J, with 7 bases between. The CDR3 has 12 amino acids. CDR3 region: CASSSSVETQYF. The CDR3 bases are TGTGCCAGCAGCTCGTCGGTAGAGACCCAGTACTTC.

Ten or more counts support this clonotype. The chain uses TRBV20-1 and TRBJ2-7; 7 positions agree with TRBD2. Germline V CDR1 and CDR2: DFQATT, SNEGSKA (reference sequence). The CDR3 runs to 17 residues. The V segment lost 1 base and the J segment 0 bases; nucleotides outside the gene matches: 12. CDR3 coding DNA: TGCAGTGCTAGAGCTGCGAGCGGGATTACGAGCTCCTACGAGCAGTACTTC. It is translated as CSARAASGITSSYEQYF.